In this sample, the clone carrying this TCR beta chain turned up many times. The antigen remains unidentified. The data stem from a study of neurological immune-mediated disorders. Overall study results and limits: A possible signature was seen in one related-CDR3 cluster, into which phylogenetic grouping placed the repertoires of 18 of 34 multiple sclerosis patients. The multiple sclerosis repertoire cluster was not associated with any clinical or MRI feature.

In TCRdb, the 5' RACE reads were re-called with MiXCR into one record per CDR3 protein. In the table there are tens of thousands of distinct CDR3 sequences, roughly 5.5% of which are singletons. The TCR was taken from a man younger than 35 with multiple sclerosis. The specimen sequenced was PBMCs.

The CDR3 is CASRPYGAGANVLTF. CDR3 in DNA: TGTGCCAGCAGGCCATATGGGGCTGGGGCCAACGTCCTGACTTTC. This chain joins TRBV28 and TRBJ2-6; no clear D gene. Germline CDR1 MDHEN, CDR2 SYDVKM. The CDR3 loop spans 15 amino acids. V dropped 6 bases and J dropped 2 bases, with 11 bases sitting between them.